These 29 T cell receptor beta chains share one sample of origin, sequenced in a study of blood T cells in healthy people across ages. Combining a sample-barcoded 5' primer with a J-beta primer mix, a second PCR ran for roughly 7 to 12 cycles. TCRdb reanalysed the 5' RACE reads using MiXCR and keeps one entry per CDR3 protein. Of hundreds of thousands of distinct CDR3 sequences listed, over 40% are singletons. Sequenced sample: blood. These receptors all stem from a woman of 80 years or more in good health.

This sequence joins TRBV20-1 and TRBJ2-5; 10 nucleotides match TRBD2. The CDR3 contains 16 residues. The ends lost 4 bases at V and 0 bases at J; junction bases unmatched: 8. Germline V gives CDR1 DFQATT, CDR2 SNEGSKA (reference sequence). CDR3 sequence reads: CSATRGTSAYQETQYF. The CDR3 DNA reads TGCAGTGCTACCCGGGGGACTAGCGCCTACCAAGAGACCCAGTACTTC.

The V and J genes are TRBV21-1 and TRBJ1-4; TRBD1, the table's D call, was not compared with the DNA. TRBV21-1 is tagged as a pseudogene. The length of the CDR3 is 17 residues. The CDR3 reads CASPSLGGAGTNEKLFF. Written as DNA, the CDR3 is TGTGCCAGCCCATCGCTCGGGGGGGCAGGGACTAATGAAAAACTGTTTTTT.

The CDR3 region is CASSEGASGGHEQFF. The CDR3 DNA is TGTGCCAGCAGTGAGGGGGCTAGCGGAGGTCATGAGCAGTTCTTC. The chain is built from TRBV2 and TRBJ2-1; TRBD2 is a possible D gene (7 bases). CDR1 SNHLY and CDR2 FYNNEI come from the germline V gene. Trimming cost V 3 bases and J 8 bases, with 17 bases left between them. The CDR3 has 15 residues.

The chain joins TRBV7-3 to TRBJ2-2; 7 positions match TRBD2. Germline V CDR1 and CDR2: SGHTA, FQGTGA. V shed 6 bases, J shed 2 bases, and the junction held 6 bases outside the gene matches. This CDR3 is built from 15 residues. The CDR3 region is CASSTPSGNTGELFF. The CDR3 DNA follows: TGTGCCAGCAGTACTCCTAGCGGTAACACCGGGGAGCTGTTTTTT.

The rearrangement uses TRBV6-4 and TRBJ2-4, with 7 bases that match TRBD2. The J call could be wrong; TRBJ2-7 is a better fit for the DNA end. The CDR3 has 11 residues. Looked up from germline, CDR1 is MRHNA and CDR2 is SNTAGT. In nucleotides, the CDR3 is TGTGCCCCGGGAGGTCGCTACGAGCAGTACTTC. It codes for CAPGGRYEQYF.

This rearrangement joins TRBV2 to TRBJ2-7, with a tentative D call TRBD1 (7 bases). The germline CDR1 and CDR2 sequences are SNHLY and FYNNEI. The length of the CDR3 is 12 residues. The V and J ends lost 8 bases and 1 base respectively, with 9 bases between them. The CDR3 sequence is CASAGQSYEQYF. DNA for the CDR3: TGTGCCAGCGCGGGACAGTCCTACGAGCAGTACTTC.

This clonotype was counted between two and nine times. J is TRBJ2-2 and V is TRBV27; 7 bases match TRBD1. The length of the CDR3 is 15 residues. V lost 8 bases, J lost 6 bases, and 12 bases stayed unmatched. Germline CDR1 and CDR2: MNHEY and SMNVEV (reference sequence). The CDR3 nucleotides read TGTGCCAGCGGCCTTCGACAGGGTTTGGCCGGGGAGCTGTTTTTT. Its protein product is CASGLRQGLAGELFF.

This rearrangement joins TRBV6-5 to TRBJ2-1, with 7 bases that match TRBD1. CDR1 is MNHEY, CDR2 SVGAGI, per germline. This CDR3 contains 16 residues. V lost 2 bases to trimming and J lost 0 bases; unmatched junction nucleotides: 4. CDR3 residues: CASSYAAGGSYNEQFF. The CDR3 coding sequence is TGTGCCAGCAGTTACGCGGCAGGGGGCTCCTACAATGAGCAGTTCTTC.

V is TRBV5-1 and J is TRBJ1-2, with D tentatively TRBD1 (5 bases). Germline V gene data show CDR1 as SGHRS and CDR2 as YFSETQ. The CDR3 has 12 residues. V was cut by 4 bases and J by 8 bases, with 12 bases left in between. As DNA, the CDR3 is TGCGCCAGCAGCCCCGGGGGAGTCGGCTACACCTTC. It yields the protein CASSPGGVGYTF.

In its sample, this clonotype was seen many times. The V and J genes are TRBV25-1 and TRBJ2-6; D not resolved. The CDR3 runs to 14 residues. CDR1 and CDR2 from the germline V gene are MGHDK and SYGVNS. Between the trimmed V and J ends, which lost 8 bases and 0 bases, there was a span of 8 bases. CDR3 in amino acids: CASSTPSGANVLTF. The CDR3 DNA follows: TGTGCCAGCTCCACTCCCTCTGGGGCCAACGTCCTGACTTTC.

This chain links TRBV7-9 with TRBJ2-3; 8 positions match TRBD1. This CDR3 is built from 16 residues. V lost 4 bases and J lost 0; bases outside the gene matches: 6. Germline CDR1 SEHNR, CDR2 FQNEAQ (reference sequence). DNA for the CDR3: TGTGCCAGCAGCTCAGATTACAGGGGGAGCACAGATACGCAGTATTTT. Translated: CASSSDYRGSTDTQYF.

V gene TRBV6-6 combines with J gene TRBJ1-2; D is unclear. Germline assignment: CDR1 MNHNY and CDR2 SVGAGI (reference sequence). CDR3 length: 13 amino acids. The V end was cut by 5 bases, the J end by 2 bases, with 9 bases between. Written as DNA, the CDR3 is TGTGCCAGCAGTACGGGTGTCAACTATGGCTACACCTTC. It codes for CASSTGVNYGYTF.

On this clonotype: Possible read error: a much larger clone is one base away. This chain joins TRBV27 and TRBJ2-7; D ambiguous. TRBJ2-5 explains the end of the DNA better; the J call may be wrong. This CDR3 comprises 15 residues. CDR1 is MNHEY, CDR2 SMNVEV, per germline (reference sequence). CDR3 region: CACSLSWQAQETQYF. Here the CDR3 DNA reads TGTGCCTGCAGTTTATCATGGCAGGCACAAGAGACCCAGTACTTC.

This clonotype was recorded at least ten times. The chain links TRBV28 to TRBJ2-3; no firm D call. Trimming left V 6 bases short and J 2 bases short, with 6 bases between. The germline V gene has CDR1 MDHEN and CDR2 SYDVKM. The CDR3 consists of 12 residues. Here the CDR3 reads CASSLHTDTQYF. DNA of the CDR3: TGTGCCAGCAGCCTCCACACAGATACGCAGTATTTT.

The chain links TRBV20-1 to TRBJ2-3; no clear D gene. The CDR3 totals 14 residues. Germline values: CDR1 DFQATT, CDR2 SNEGSKA (reference sequence). Trimming pared 3 bases from V and 1 base from J, leaving 11 bases between. CDR3 sequence (DNA): TGCAGTGCTAGCGAGCCTAGAGGCACAGATACGCAGTATTTT. As protein: CSASEPRGTDTQYF.

The chain uses TRBV28 and TRBJ2-7; weak D call: TRBD1 (6 bases). The CDR3 has 15 residues. CDR1 and CDR2 (germline): MDHEN, SYDVKM. V lost 2 bases, J lost 2 bases, and 13 bases lay in between. The CDR3 sequence: CASSLVLDSPYEQYF. The CDR3 nucleotides are TGTGCCAGCAGTTTAGTATTGGACAGTCCCTACGAGCAGTACTTC. The variable domain in full, completed from reference TRBV28 and TRBJ2-7, reads DVKVTQSSRYLVKRTGEKVFLECVQDMDHENMFWYRQDPGLGLRLIYFSYDVKMKEKGDIPEGYSVSREKKERFSLILESASTNQTSMYLCASSLVLDSPYEQYFGPGTRLTVT.

To note about this clonotype: A read error may be the cause here, since a much bigger clone is one base away. The chain joins TRBV4-1 to TRBJ2-1; a possible D gene is TRBD2 (5 bases). The CDR3 loop spans 14 amino acids. Germline V gene data show CDR1 as MGHRA and CDR2 as YSYEKL. V gave up 4 bases and J gave up 15 bases, with 22 bases separating them. The CDR3 region is CASSPDPREPGGFF. For the CDR3, the DNA is TGCGCCAGCAGCCCCGATCCCCGGGAACCAGGAGGGTTCTTC.

Many counts were recorded for this clonotype. CDR3 sequence: CASSPRQHLTQETQYF. The CDR3, as DNA: TGTGCCAGCAGTCCTCGACAGCACCTCACTCAAGAGACCCAGTACTTC. This chain uses TRBV27 with TRBJ2-5; perhaps TRBD1 as D (5 bases). The CDR3 extends over 16 amino acids. The V gene's germline CDR1 is MNHEY and CDR2 SMNVEV (reference sequence). Deletions cut 5 bases from V and 2 bases from J, with 18 bases between.

This clonotype showed up many times. The rearrangement joins TRBV7-2 to TRBJ2-3; D perhaps matches TRBD1 (6 bases). Germline loops: CDR1 SGHTA, CDR2 FQGNSA. V dropped 1 base and J dropped 2 bases, with 7 bases sitting between them. The CDR3 spans 14 residues. The CDR3 nucleotides are TGTGCCAGCAGCTTAGTGGGGGCCACAGATACGCAGTATTTT. Translation: CASSLVGATDTQYF.

The table lists this clonotype with many counts. The chain couples TRBV28 to TRBJ2-3, with 8 bases that match TRBD1. J lost 11 bases, V lost 5 bases, and 9 bases had no gene match. The CDR3 runs 13 residues. CDR1 MDHEN and CDR2 SYDVKM come from the germline V gene. CDR3 in DNA: TGTGCCAGCAGTAGCGCGGACAGGGAGATGCAGTATTTT. It encodes CASSSADREMQYF.

This chain connects TRBV25-1 to TRBJ2-4; a possible D gene is TRBD1 (5 bases). V lost 3 bases, J lost 2 bases, and 11 bases lay in between. The V gene's germline CDR1 is MGHDK and CDR2 SYGVNS. The CDR3 consists of 15 residues. This chain's CDR3 is CASSEVRGPKNIQYF. CDR3 sequence (DNA): TGTGCCAGCAGTGAGGTTAGGGGCCCCAAAAACATTCAGTACTTC.

Notes on this clonotype: A read error may be the cause here, since a much bigger clone is one base away. V is TRBV3-1 and J is TRBJ2-3; possible D gene TRBD1, 6 bases. Germline values: CDR1 LGHDT, CDR2 YNNKEL (reference sequence). V dropped 1 base and J dropped 10 bases, with 15 bases sitting between them. This CDR3 region has 14 residues. The CDR3 DNA follows: TGTGCCAGCAGCCAAGTTGGGATAGGGGGTGCGCAGTATTTT. Its protein is CASSQVGIGGAQYF.

The chain combines TRBV5-5 with TRBJ2-1; 10 bases are a match to TRBD1. Trimming took 3 bases from V and 4 from J; bases not matched to a gene: 4. Germline-derived CDR1 and CDR2 are SGHKS and YYEKEE (reference sequence). The CDR3 contains 15 residues. The CDR3 is CASSSTGGIYNEQFF. The CDR3 DNA sequence: TGTGCCAGCAGCTCGACAGGGGGCATATACAATGAGCAGTTCTTC.

This clonotype has ten or more counts. The rearrangement uses TRBV9 and TRBJ2-5; D is perhaps TRBD2 (6 bases). This CDR3 is built from 14 residues. The germline V and J ends were trimmed by 4 bases and 4 bases, with 14 bases remaining between them. Germline lookup yields CDR1 SGDLS and CDR2 YYNGEE. In DNA, the CDR3 is TGTGCCAGCAGCAGAATCGGGGGAGGAGAGACCCAGTACTTC. Translating gives CASSRIGGGETQYF. Full variable domain (remainder filled in from reference TRBV9 and TRBJ2-5): DSGVTQTPKHLITATGQRVTLRCSPRSGDLSVYWYQQSLDQGLQFLIQYYNGEERAKGNILERFSAQQFPDLHSELNLSSLELGDSALYFCASSRIGGGETQYFGPGTRLLVL.

The J gene is TRBJ2-2, the V gene TRBV3-1; D remains ambiguous. The CDR3 extends over 14 amino acids. V lost 5 bases to trimming and J lost 6 bases, with 13 bases between them. Germline V lookup: CDR1 LGHDT, CDR2 YNNKEL (reference sequence). The chain's CDR3 is CASSTRRLAGELFF. CDR3 bases: TGTGCCAGCAGCACCCGACGGTTGGCCGGGGAGCTGTTTTTT.

This clonotype has at least ten counts. This chain links TRBV12-3 or TRBV12-4 with TRBJ2-1, with D possibly TRBD2 on 5 matching bases. V was shortened by 7 bases and J by 10 bases, with 14 bases between the two germline ends. This CDR3 region has 12 residues. The CDR3 sequence is CASTVGSGEQFF. In DNA, the CDR3 is TGTGCCAGCACAGTGGGGTCGGGAGAGCAGTTCTTC.

This clonotype has just a few counts. A much more abundant neighbour one base away suggests this may be a read error. The chain is built from TRBV7-3 and TRBJ2-1, with D uncertain. The CDR3 spans 13 residues. Germline CDR1 reads SGHTA; CDR2 reads FQGTGA. As DNA, the CDR3 is TGTGCCGGCAGCTTACGCCCTAACGGTGAGCAGTTCTTC. Amino acid sequence: CAGSLRPNGEQFF.

The rearrangement uses TRBV5-1 and TRBJ2-1; D is unresolved. Gene TRBJ2-7 matches the end of the DNA better, so the J call may be wrong. From germline, CDR1 is SGHRS and CDR2 YFSETQ. The CDR3 spans 14 residues. CDR3 region: CASSFAGSYNEQYF. CDR3 bases: TGCGCCAGCAGCTTTGCCGGCTCCTACAATGAGCAGTACTTC.

This rearrangement joins TRBV6-5 to TRBJ2-3; 11 nucleotides align to TRBD2. Looked up from germline, CDR1 is MNHEY and CDR2 is SVGAGI. The CDR3 has 16 residues. The J segment lost 2 bases and the V segment lost 6 bases, leaving 7 bases of the junction unmatched. The CDR3 loop reads CASRRLAGHHTDTQYF. For the CDR3, the DNA is TGTGCCAGCAGAAGACTAGCGGGGCACCACACAGATACGCAGTATTTT.